These T cell receptor beta chains were read from a single sample in a study of blood T cells in healthy people across ages. In TCRdb, the 5' RACE reads were re-called with MiXCR into one record per CDR3 protein. The sample shows more than 600,000 distinct CDR3 sequences, just under 25% of them seen only once. The sample also formed part of further work on T cells of mothers and their children.

Sequencing was carried out using blood. These receptors were collected from a boy between 5 and 17 years old in good health. CDR3s include the opening cysteine and the closing phenylalanine or tryptophan. The D gene is left open where the match is weak. The size entry is marked missing in some rows and otherwise reads once, few, many or a size class.

J: TRBJ2-2
V: TRBV29-1
size: NA
D: NA
CDR3: CSVLGDSGELFF
DNA: TGCAGCGTACTTGGGGATTCCGGGGAGCTGTTTTTT

J: TRBJ1-2
V: TRBV29-1
size: NA
D: NA
CDR3: CSVPANYGYTF
DNA: TGCAGCGTTCCGGCTAACTATGGCTACACCTTC

J: TRBJ2-1
V: TRBV11-2
size: few
D: TRBD2
CDR3: CASSLDFSGPYNEQFF
DNA: TGTGCCAGCAGCTTAGATTTTAGCGGGCCCTACAATGAGCAGTTCTTC

J: TRBJ1-1
V: TRBV19
size: NA
D: NA
CDR3: CASSSWSQGEAFF
DNA: TGTGCCAGTAGTTCCTGGTCGCAGGGCGAAGCTTTCTTT

J: TRBJ2-3
V: TRBV15
size: few
D: NA
CDR3: CATSGGSPADTQYF
DNA: TGTGCCACCAGCGGTGGGAGTCCGGCAGATACGCAGTATTTT

J: TRBJ2-7
V: TRBV29-1
size: NA
D: TRBD2
CDR3: CSVVAGGPNEQYF
DNA: TGCAGCGTTGTTGCGGGGGGGCCCAACGAGCAGTACTTC

J: TRBJ2-1
V: TRBV20-1
size: few
D: TRBD1
CDR3: CSAPDRASYNEQFF
DNA: TGCAGTGCCCCCGACAGGGCCTCCTACAATGAGCAGTTCTTC

J: TRBJ2-7
V: TRBV4-1
size: few
D: NA
CDR3: CASSQDGGSEQYF
DNA: TGCGCCAGCAGCCAAGATGGGGGATCCGAGCAGTACTTC

J: TRBJ1-4
V: TRBV5-5
size: NA
D: NA
CDR3: CASSLAQGRRDEKLFF
DNA: TGTGCTAGCAGCTTGGCCCAGGGTCGGAGGGATGAAAAACTGTTTTTT

J: TRBJ2-5
V: TRBV4-1
size: few
D: NA
CDR3: CASSQTLLTETQYF
DNA: TGCGCCAGCAGCCAAACCCTGCTTACGGAGACCCAGTACTTC

J: TRBJ1-1
V: TRBV7-9
size: NA
D: NA
CDR3: CASSFAVGPGKAFF
DNA: TGTGCCAGCAGCTTTGCCGTGGGCCCAGGTAAAGCTTTCTTT

J: TRBJ2-5
V: TRBV29-1
size: few
D: NA
CDR3: CSVWTRSAQYF
DNA: TGCAGCGTCTGGACACGGAGCGCCCAGTACTTC

J: TRBJ2-3
V: TRBV7-6
size: NA
D: NA
CDR3: CASSFHGGTTDTQYF
DNA: TGTGCCAGCAGCTTCCACGGGGGTACCACAGATACGCAGTATTTT

J: TRBJ2-7
V: TRBV6-2/TRBV6-3
size: NA
D: NA
CDR3: CASSYGVSYEQYF
DNA: TGTGCCAGCAGTTACGGGGTAAGCTACGAGCAGTACTTC

J: TRBJ2-5
V: TRBV11-2
size: NA
D: TRBD2
CDR3: CASSLQRGALVAQYF
DNA: TGTGCCAGCAGCTTACAGCGGGGGGCCCTGGTGGCCCAGTACTTC

J: TRBJ2-1
V: TRBV12-3/TRBV12-4
size: NA
D: NA
CDR3: CASMGSPHEQFF
DNA: TGTGCCAGCATGGGAAGCCCCCATGAGCAGTTCTTC

J: TRBJ1-4
V: TRBV20-1
size: few
D: NA
CDR3: CSARDRGVGEKLFF
DNA: TGCAGTGCTAGAGATCGAGGGGTCGGTGAAAAACTGTTTTTT

J: TRBJ1-2
V: TRBV29-1
size: few
D: NA
CDR3: CSVQGVEGYTF
DNA: TGCAGCGTCCAAGGGGTGGAGGGCTACACCTTC

J: TRBJ1-1
V: TRBV7-2
size: few
D: NA
CDR3: CASSLGAVVAEAFF
DNA: TGTGCCAGCAGCTTAGGGGCGGTGGTGGCTGAAGCTTTCTTT

J: TRBJ2-7
V: TRBV20-1
size: NA
D: NA
CDR3: CSARELGAHEQYF
DNA: TGCAGTGCTAGAGAATTGGGGGCCCACGAGCAGTACTTC

J: TRBJ2-7
V: TRBV18
size: NA
D: TRBD2
CDR3: CASSPRAGDFYEQYF
DNA: TGTGCCAGCTCCCCAAGGGCGGGGGATTTCTACGAGCAGTACTTC

J: TRBJ2-3
V: TRBV4-1
size: few
D: NA
CDR3: CASSQDHGAGTDTQYF
DNA: TGCGCCAGCAGCCAAGATCATGGGGCCGGCACAGATACGCAGTATTTT

J: TRBJ2-7
V: TRBV20-1
size: NA
D: NA
CDR3: CSARGFLTYEQYF
DNA: TGCAGTGCTAGAGGGTTTCTCACCTACGAGCAGTACTTC

J: TRBJ2-7
V: TRBV10-3
size: NA
D: TRBD2
CDR3: CAIGGLAGANEQYF
DNA: TGTGCCATCGGCGGACTAGCGGGAGCGAACGAGCAGTACTTC

J: TRBJ2-7
V: TRBV11-2
size: few
D: TRBD2
CDR3: CASSLDLGTSDYEQYF
DNA: TGTGCCAGCAGCTTAGATCTGGGGACTAGCGACTACGAGCAGTACTTC

J: TRBJ1-3
V: TRBV5-6
size: NA
D: NA
CDR3: CASSVKRGRNTIYF
DNA: TGTGCCAGCAGCGTGAAGAGGGGACGGAACACCATATATTTT

J: TRBJ2-1
V: TRBV11-2
size: NA
D: TRBD2
CDR3: CASSLGRGFDEQFF
DNA: TGTGCCAGCAGCTTAGGGCGGGGGTTTGATGAGCAGTTCTTC

J: TRBJ2-2
V: TRBV5-1
size: NA
D: NA
CDR3: CASSSRSTLAHNTGELFF
DNA: TGCGCCAGCAGTTCGCGTAGTACTCTTGCCCACAACACCGGGGAGCTGTTTTTT

J: TRBJ2-2
V: TRBV28
size: NA
D: NA
CDR3: CASRPSTGELFF
DNA: TGTGCCAGCAGGCCCAGTACCGGGGAGCTGTTTTTT

J: TRBJ1-1
V: TRBV20-1
size: NA
D: NA
CDR3: CSAINDHEAFF
DNA: TGCAGTGCCATCAATGACCATGAAGCTTTCTTT

J: TRBJ1-4
V: TRBV6-5
size: few
D: TRBD1
CDR3: CASSSSGGTGEKLFF
DNA: TGTGCCAGCAGTTCCTCAGGGGGCACTGGTGAAAAACTGTTTTTT

J: TRBJ2-5
V: TRBV28
size: few
D: TRBD1
CDR3: CASSFGDRGQETQYF
DNA: TGTGCCAGCAGTTTTGGGGACAGGGGGCAAGAGACCCAGTACTTC

J: TRBJ2-7
V: TRBV2
size: few
D: NA
CDR3: CASRSVEYEQYF
DNA: TGTGCCAGCAGATCGGTCGAGTACGAGCAGTACTTC

J: TRBJ2-3
V: TRBV27
size: NA
D: TRBD2
CDR3: CASSFPAGGRESTDTQYF
DNA: TGTGCCAGCAGTTTTCCGGCGGGGGGCCGAGAGAGCACAGATACGCAGTATTTT

J: TRBJ2-5
V: TRBV12-3/TRBV12-4
size: NA
D: TRBD1
CDR3: CASSFGTGDGQYF
DNA: TGTGCCAGCAGTTTTGGGACAGGCGATGGTCAGTACTTC

J: TRBJ1-5
V: TRBV28
size: few
D: NA
CDR3: CASSWAGTLNQPQHF
DNA: TGTGCCAGCAGCTGGGCCGGGACTCTCAATCAGCCCCAGCATTTT

J: TRBJ2-1
V: TRBV20-1
size: NA
D: NA
CDR3: CSASSRAAYNEQFF
DNA: TGCAGTGCGTCGTCTAGAGCGGCGTACAATGAGCAGTTCTTC

J: TRBJ2-5
V: TRBV20-1
size: NA
D: NA
CDR3: CSARDLKLGGRQETQYF
DNA: TGCAGTGCTAGAGATCTAAAACTTGGCGGGCGTCAAGAGACCCAGTACTTC

J: TRBJ2-2
V: TRBV4-1
size: NA
D: NA
CDR3: CASSQGFLQANTGELFF
DNA: TGCGCCAGCAGCCAGGGGTTCCTTCAAGCGAACACCGGGGAGCTGTTTTTT

J: TRBJ2-7
V: TRBV12-3/TRBV12-4
size: few
D: NA
CDR3: CASSRPRDYEQYF
DNA: TGTGCCAGCAGTAGGCCGCGGGACTACGAGCAGTACTTC

J: TRBJ1-2
V: TRBV20-1
size: NA
D: NA
CDR3: CRASWGSNYGYTF
DNA: TGCAGAGCTAGTTGGGGTTCTAACTATGGCTACACCTTC

J: TRBJ1-1
V: TRBV5-1
size: NA
D: TRBD1
CDR3: CASSGGRQGLGTEGFF
DNA: TGCGCCAGCAGCGGGGGTCGACAGGGTTTAGGCACTGAAGGTTTCTTT

J: TRBJ2-2
V: TRBV5-5
size: few
D: NA
CDR3: CASSPDPNYTGELFF
DNA: TGTGCCAGCAGCCCTGACCCTAATTACACCGGGGAGCTGTTTTTT

J: TRBJ1-6
V: TRBV20-1
size: few
D: NA
CDR3: CSARDRQRESSYNSPLHF
DNA: TGCAGTGCTAGAGATCGTCAGCGTGAGAGCTCCTATAATTCACCCCTCCACTTT

J: TRBJ2-7
V: TRBV4-2
size: NA
D: TRBD2
CDR3: CASSDEASGSSEQYF
DNA: TGTGCCAGCAGCGATGAGGCTAGCGGGAGTTCCGAGCAGTACTTC

J: TRBJ2-2
V: TRBV7-2
size: few
D: NA
CDR3: CASSLNWGLTGELFF
DNA: TGTGCCAGCAGCTTAAACTGGGGGCTCACCGGGGAGCTGTTTTTT

J: TRBJ1-2
V: TRBV12-3/TRBV12-4
size: few
D: TRBD1
CDR3: CASRKNRGEGYTF
DNA: TGTGCCAGCAGGAAAAACAGGGGCGAGGGCTACACCTTC

J: TRBJ2-7
V: TRBV12-3/TRBV12-4
size: few
D: TRBD2
CDR3: CASSFPGTSGPYEQYF
DNA: TGTGCCAGCAGTTTCCCCGGGACTAGCGGACCCTACGAGCAGTACTTC

J: TRBJ2-5
V: TRBV20-1
size: NA
D: TRBD2
CDR3: CSAILSGNLETQYF
DNA: TGCAGTGCTATCCTAAGCGGGAACTTAGAGACCCAGTACTTC

J: TRBJ2-1
V: TRBV13
size: NA
D: TRBD2
CDR3: CASSRGTSGIYEQFF
DNA: TGTGCCAGCAGTCGGGGGACTAGCGGGATATATGAGCAGTTCTTC